This T cell receptor beta chain emerged from a study of blood T cell repertoires in COVID-19. Study as a whole: PBMCs, B-cell-depleted T cells, or T cells provided the cDNA or gDNA that made up the material.

V was clipped by 6 bases and J by 9 bases; unmatched bases: 8. The germline V gene has CDR1 WNHNN and CDR2 SYGVQD (reference sequence). This CDR3 spans 14 amino acids. TCRdb's table, derived via immunoSEQ multiplex PCR, lists solely in-frame clones and lacks some. This sample has tens of thousands of clones, with 84% found just once. This clone was seen a handful of times. The chain joins TRBV10-1 to TRBJ2-1; 10 nucleotides agree with TRBD2. This TCR was recovered from a man aged 45-65 years with active COVID-19. The sequencing sample was made of peripheral blood. CDR3 in amino acids: CASSLSGGAGEQFF. The CDR3 DNA is TGCGCCAGCAGCCTGAGCGGGGGGGCAGGTGAGCAGTTCTTC.